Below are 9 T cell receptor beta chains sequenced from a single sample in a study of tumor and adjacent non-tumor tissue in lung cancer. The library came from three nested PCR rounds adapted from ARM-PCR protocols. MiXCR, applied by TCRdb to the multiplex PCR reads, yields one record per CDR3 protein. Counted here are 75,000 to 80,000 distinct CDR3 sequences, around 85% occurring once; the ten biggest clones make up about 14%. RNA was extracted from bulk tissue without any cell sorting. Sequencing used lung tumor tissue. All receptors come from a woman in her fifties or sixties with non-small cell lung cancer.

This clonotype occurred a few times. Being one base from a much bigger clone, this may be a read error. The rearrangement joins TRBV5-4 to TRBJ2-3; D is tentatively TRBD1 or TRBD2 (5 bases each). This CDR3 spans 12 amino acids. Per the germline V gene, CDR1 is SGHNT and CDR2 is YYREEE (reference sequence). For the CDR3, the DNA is TGTGCCAGCAGCTTGGGAGGGGATATGCAGTATTTT. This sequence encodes CASSLGGDMQYF. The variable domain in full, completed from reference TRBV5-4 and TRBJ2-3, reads ETGVTQSPTHLIKTRGQQVTLRCSSQSGHNTVSWYQQALGQGPQFIFQYYREEENGRGNFPPRFSGLQFPNYSSELNVNALELDDSALYLCASSLGGDMQYFGPGTRLTVL.

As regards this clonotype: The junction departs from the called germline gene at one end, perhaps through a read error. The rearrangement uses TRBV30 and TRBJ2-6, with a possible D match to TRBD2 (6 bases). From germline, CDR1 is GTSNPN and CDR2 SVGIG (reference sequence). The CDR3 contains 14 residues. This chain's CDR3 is CAWSRGTGANVLTF. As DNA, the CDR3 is TGTGCCTGGAGTAGAGGGACTGGGGCCAATGTCCTGACTTTC.

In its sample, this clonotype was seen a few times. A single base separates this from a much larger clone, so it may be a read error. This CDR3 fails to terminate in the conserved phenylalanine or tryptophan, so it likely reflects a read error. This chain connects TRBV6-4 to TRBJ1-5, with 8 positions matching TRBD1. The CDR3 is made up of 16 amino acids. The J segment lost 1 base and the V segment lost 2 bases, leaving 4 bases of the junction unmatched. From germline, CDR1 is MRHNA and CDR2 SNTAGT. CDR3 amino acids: CASSDGQGWSNQPQHL. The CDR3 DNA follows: TGTGCCAGCAGTGACGGACAGGGTTGGAGCAATCAGCCCCAGCATCTT.

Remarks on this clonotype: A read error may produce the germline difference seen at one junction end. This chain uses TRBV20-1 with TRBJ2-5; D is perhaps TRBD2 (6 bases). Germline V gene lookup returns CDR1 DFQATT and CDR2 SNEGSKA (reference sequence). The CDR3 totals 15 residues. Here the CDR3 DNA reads TGCAGTGCTCCACCGGGAGCGGGTAGACAAGAGACTCAGTACTTC. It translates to CSAPPGAGRQETQYF.

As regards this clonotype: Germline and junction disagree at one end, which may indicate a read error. The CDR3 loop is CASTFGLSYWGYERYF. CDR3 sequence (DNA): TGTGCAAGCACTTTCGGACTGTCCTACTGGGGCTACGAGCGGTACTTC. The rearrangement links TRBV6-5 to TRBJ2-7, with D tentatively TRBD1 or TRBD2 (5 bases each). This CDR3 spans 16 amino acids. In germline, CDR1 is MNHEY, CDR2 SVGAGI.

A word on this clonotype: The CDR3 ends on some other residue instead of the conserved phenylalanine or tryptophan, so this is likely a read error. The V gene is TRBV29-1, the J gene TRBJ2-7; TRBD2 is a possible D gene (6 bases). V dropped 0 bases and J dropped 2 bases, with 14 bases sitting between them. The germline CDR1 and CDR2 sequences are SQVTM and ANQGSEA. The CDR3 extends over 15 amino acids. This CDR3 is CSVEDDGTLTYEQYI. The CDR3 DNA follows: TGCAGCGTTGAAGATGACGGGACTCTAACCTACGAGCAGTACATC.

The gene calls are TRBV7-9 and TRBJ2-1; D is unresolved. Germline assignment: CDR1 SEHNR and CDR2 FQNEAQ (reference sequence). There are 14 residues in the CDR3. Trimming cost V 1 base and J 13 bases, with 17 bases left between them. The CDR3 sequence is CASSLGSQVLVQFF. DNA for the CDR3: TGTGCCAGCAGCTTAGGTAGCCAGGTGCTTGTTCAGTTCTTC.

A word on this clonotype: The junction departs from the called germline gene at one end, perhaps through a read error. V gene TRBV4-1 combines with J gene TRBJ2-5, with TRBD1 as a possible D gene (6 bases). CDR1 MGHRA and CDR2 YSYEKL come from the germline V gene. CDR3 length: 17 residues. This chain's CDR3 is CVSSQGGRGRERESQYF. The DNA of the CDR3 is TGCGTCAGCAGCCAAGGTGGCAGGGGAAGGGAAAGAGAGAGCCAGTACTTC.

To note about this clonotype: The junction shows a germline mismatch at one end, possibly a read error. CDR3 nucleotide sequence: TGCGCCAGCAGCCCAACTAGCGGGAGGATTTACGATCAATACTTC. Residues: CASSPTSGRIYDQYF. The V call is TRBV7-2, the J call TRBJ2-7, with TRBD2 matching over 12 bases. This CDR3 is built from 15 residues. Germline V gene lookup returns CDR1 SGHTA and CDR2 FQGNSA.